The 5 T cell receptor beta chains reported below all come from one sample, sequenced in a study of Ad26.COV2.S vaccination and SARS-CoV-2 variants. Treatment noted: some 20 received Ad26.COV2.S at low or high dose, single or two shots; about 5 received placebo; per-sample allocation not given. Samples were taken on day 63 after the first vaccine or placebo injection. Sequencing was performed with immunoSEQ multiplex PCR; in TCRdb, only in-frame clones are kept and a portion is missing. The table has 410,000 or so clones, about 92% seen once. Sequences were derived from peripheral blood, sampled in a trial of Ad26.COV2.S vaccine versus placebo. Receptors were obtained from a person between 18 and 60 years old who received the Ad26.COV2.S COVID-19 vaccine or a placebo.

The gene calls are TRBV19 and TRBJ1-2, with D hard to call. The germline V and J ends were trimmed by 6 bases and 7 bases, with 12 bases remaining between them. CDR3 length equals 12 residues. Germline V gene sequence: CDR1 LNHDA, CDR2 SQIVND (reference sequence). The CDR3 loop reads CASRMGGSGYTF. For the CDR3, the DNA is TGTGCCAGTAGGATGGGTGGTTCTGGCTACACCTTC.

The rearrangement uses TRBV18 and TRBJ1-2, with a tentative D call TRBD1 (6 bases). Looked up from germline, CDR1 is KGHSH and CDR2 is LQKENI. The CDR3 length is 18 residues. Trimming stripped 0 bases from V and 4 bases from J, with 21 bases between. CDR3 amino acids: CASSPPVAGTTAFYGYTF. CDR3 nucleotides: TGTGCCAGCTCACCACCGGTGGCCGGGACAACAGCTTTCTATGGCTACACCTTC.

This clone was counted a single time. The V call is TRBV6-5, the J call TRBJ2-3; 7 nucleotides align to TRBD1. V lost 5 bases and J lost 4; bases outside the gene matches: 9. From germline, CDR1 is MNHEY and CDR2 SVGAGI. CDR3 length equals 15 residues. The CDR3, as DNA: TGTGCCAGCAGTAACGACAGGGTGGTGGCAGATACGCAGTATTTT. This gives the protein CASSNDRVVADTQYF.

The chain uses TRBV29-1 and TRBJ1-2; 7 bases are shared with TRBD1. From germline, CDR1 is SQVTM and CDR2 ANQGSEA. This CDR3 region has 14 residues. Losses at the gene ends were 6 bases for V and 5 bases for J; bases not matched to a gene: 12. The CDR3 coding sequence is TGCAGCGTCCAGCGACAGGGAGGAGGGTATGGCTACACCTTC. Its protein product is CSVQRQGGGYGYTF.

This sequence joins TRBV3-1 (or the pseudogene TRBV3-2) and TRBJ2-3, with no clear D. The V end was cut by 3 bases, the J end by 2 bases, with 12 bases between. CDR1 and CDR2 (germline): LGHDT, YNNKEL (reference sequence). This CDR3 spans 15 amino acids. The CDR3 nucleotides are TGTGCCAGCAGCCAGGAAATACGACCCACAGATACGCAGTATTTT. It codes for CASSQEIRPTDTQYF.